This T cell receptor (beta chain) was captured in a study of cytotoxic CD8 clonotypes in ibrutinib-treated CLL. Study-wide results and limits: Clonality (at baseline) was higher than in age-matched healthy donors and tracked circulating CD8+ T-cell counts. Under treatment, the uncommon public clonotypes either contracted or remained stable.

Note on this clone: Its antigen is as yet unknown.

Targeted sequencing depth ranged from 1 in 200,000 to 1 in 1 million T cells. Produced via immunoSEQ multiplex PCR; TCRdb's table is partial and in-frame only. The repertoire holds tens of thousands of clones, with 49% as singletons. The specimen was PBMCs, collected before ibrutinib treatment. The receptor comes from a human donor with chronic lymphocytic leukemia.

CDR3 DNA: TGTGCCAGCAGCGCTAGACAGAGCGAGAGCACTGAAGCTTTCTTT. Protein product: CASSARQSESTEAFF. The V gene is TRBV9, the J gene TRBJ1-1; D perhaps matches TRBD1 (5 bases). Per the germline V gene, CDR1 is SGDLS and CDR2 is YYNGEE. The CDR3 consists of 15 residues. Deletions cut 3 bases from V and 4 bases from J, with 16 bases between.